The 10 T cell receptor beta chains listed next were all sequenced from one sample in a study of glioma-infiltrating T cells after dendritic cell vaccination. TCRdb's copy holds only in-frame clones and misses some; the assay was immunoSEQ multiplex PCR. The sample records approximately 100,000 clones, about four fifths being singletons. The specimen comprised blood, sampled before dendritic cell vaccination. These receptors all come from a human donor with glioblastoma.

This clone has only one observation. V and J are TRBV28 and TRBJ1-6; 7 bases agree with TRBD1. V shed 3 bases, J shed 10 bases, and the junction held 12 bases outside the gene matches. This CDR3 spans 16 amino acids. The V gene's germline CDR1 is MDHEN and CDR2 SYDVKM. As DNA, the CDR3 is TGTGCCAGCAGTTTCAGGAGGGGGACAGCCGGCTCACCCCTCCACTTT. Protein product: CASSFRRGTAGSPLHF.

V is TRBV25-1 and J is TRBJ2-7; 8 bases align to TRBD2. V shed 2 bases, J shed 0 bases, and the junction held 3 bases outside the gene matches. Looked up from germline, CDR1 is MGHDK and CDR2 is SYGVNS. This CDR3 contains 15 residues. CDR3 in amino acids: CASSEGLAGSYEQYF. In DNA, the CDR3 is TGTGCCAGCAGTGAAGGGCTAGCGGGCTCCTACGAGCAGTACTTC.

The J gene is TRBJ2-5, the V gene TRBV5-1; TRBD2 aligns across 8 bases. The CDR3 extends over 15 amino acids. Germline V gene sequence: CDR1 SGHRS, CDR2 YFSETQ. V lost 2 bases, J lost 2 bases, and 5 bases stayed unmatched. The CDR3 nucleotides read TGCGCCAGCAGCTTTTCCGGGACTAGACAAGAGACCCAGTACTTC. This gives the protein CASSFSGTRQETQYF.

There are a few counts of this clone. The chain recombines TRBV4-1 with TRBJ2-4; no clear D. The CDR3 is made up of 15 amino acids. Per the germline V gene, CDR1 is MGHRA and CDR2 is YSYEKL. The ends were cut back, 4 bases at V and 0 bases at J, with 10 bases in the middle. This chain's CDR3 is CASSRVVVAKNIQYF. The CDR3 bases are TGCGCCAGCAGCCGCGTTGTAGTAGCCAAAAACATTCAGTACTTC.

The chain couples TRBV5-1 to TRBJ1-2; D may be TRBD1 (5 bases). Germline V gene lookup returns CDR1 SGHRS and CDR2 YFSETQ. V lost 8 bases and J 5 bases, leaving 22 bases between the germline ends. CDR3 size: 15 residues. The CDR3 region is CARGGAGRTKYGYTF. The CDR3 DNA is TGCGCCAGGGGAGGGGCAGGAAGGACGAAATATGGCTACACCTTC.

Many counts were recorded for this clone. This CDR3 reads CASSFTRGSYTF. As DNA, the CDR3 is TGTGCCAGTAGTTTTACCAGGGGTAGCTACACCTTC. The rearrangement links TRBV19 to TRBJ1-2; D may be TRBD1 (6 bases). This CDR3 contains 12 residues. Germline CDR1 reads LNHDA; CDR2 reads SQIVND (reference sequence). Trimming removed 5 bases at V and 9 bases at J, with 13 bases between.

This chain connects TRBV6-6 to TRBJ1-2; a possible D gene is TRBD1 (5 bases). With 6 bases removed from V and 8 bases from J, the gap between germline ends came to 13 bases. The V gene's germline CDR1 is MNHNY and CDR2 SVGAGI (reference sequence). The CDR3 has 12 residues. CDR3 loop: CASSPGGSGYTF. The CDR3 DNA follows: TGTGCCAGCAGCCCGGGGGGATCGGGCTACACCTTC.

V gene TRBV29-1 combines with J gene TRBJ2-5, with D maybe TRBD1 (5 bases). The CDR3 spans 13 residues. Germline CDR1 reads SQVTM; CDR2 reads ANQGSEA. With 7 bases removed from V and 1 base from J, the gap between germline ends came to 13 bases. CDR3 bases: TGCAGCGCTGGACAAGGCTCCCAAGAGACCCAGTACTTC. Protein sequence: CSAGQGSQETQYF.

The CDR3 is CASNRAGGGGNEQFF. The CDR3 DNA is TGCGCCAGCAACAGAGCGGGAGGGGGGGGCAATGAGCAGTTCTTC. This sequence joins TRBV5-1 and TRBJ2-1; TRBD2 aligns across 10 bases. The CDR3 consists of 15 residues. Germline CDR1 and CDR2: SGHRS and YFSETQ. V was clipped by 6 bases and J by 6 bases; unmatched bases: 9.

The chain has TRBV30 and TRBJ2-7; perhaps TRBD1 as D (5 bases). CDR3 length: 13 residues. The V and J ends lost 3 bases and 4 bases respectively, with 13 bases between them. Per the germline V gene, CDR1 is GTSNPN and CDR2 is SVGIG (reference sequence). The CDR3 reads CAWRPPQGYEQYF. In nucleotides, the CDR3 is TGTGCCTGGAGGCCCCCCCAGGGATACGAGCAGTACTTC.